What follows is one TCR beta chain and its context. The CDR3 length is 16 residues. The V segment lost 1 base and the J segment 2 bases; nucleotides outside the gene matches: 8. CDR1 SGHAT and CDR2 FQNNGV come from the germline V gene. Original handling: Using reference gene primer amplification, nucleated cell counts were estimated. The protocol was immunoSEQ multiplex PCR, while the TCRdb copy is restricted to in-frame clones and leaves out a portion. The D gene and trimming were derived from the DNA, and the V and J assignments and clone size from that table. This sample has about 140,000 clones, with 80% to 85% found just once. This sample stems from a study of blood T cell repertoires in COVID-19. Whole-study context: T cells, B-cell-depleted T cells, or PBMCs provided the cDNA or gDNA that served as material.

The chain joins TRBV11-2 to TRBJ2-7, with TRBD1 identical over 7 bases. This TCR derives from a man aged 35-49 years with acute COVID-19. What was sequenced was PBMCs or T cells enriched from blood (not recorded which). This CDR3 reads CASSLAATGSPYEQYF. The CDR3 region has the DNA TGTGCCAGCAGCTTAGCTGCGACAGGGTCCCCCTACGAGCAGTACTTC.